Described below is a single T cell receptor beta chain sequence and its context. Its cognate antigen is unknown. This entry is derived from a study of chemoradiotherapy in HPV16-positive cancers. Study-wide findings and caveats: HPV-responsive T-cell expansion during chemoradiotherapy was linked to improved recurrence-free survival in HPV16-positive patients.

Data came from immunoSEQ multiplex PCR; TCRdb stores just in-frame clones and leaves some out. The sample records under 6,000 clones, over 60% being singletons. This CDR3 has 13 residues. V gave up 1 base and J gave up 6 bases, with 10 bases separating them. Germline CDR1 is SGHAT and CDR2 is FQNNGV. This chain joins TRBV11-2 and TRBJ2-7, with D possibly matching TRBD1 (5 bases). Sequenced material: tumor tissue, taken from a patient who underwent chemoradiotherapy. The sequence was collected from a human donor with HPV-associated anogenital cancer. The CDR3 sequence: CASSLVRDGEQYF. CDR3 DNA sequence: TGTGCCAGCAGCTTAGTCAGGGATGGCGAGCAGTACTTC.